This TCR beta chain was identified during a study of blood T cell repertoires in COVID-19. This clone has a count of ten or more. This CDR3 contains 15 residues. Germline V gene sequence: CDR1 MNHEY, CDR2 SVGAGI. Trimming took 8 bases from V and 7 from J; bases not matched to a gene: 10. Sequencing was performed with immunoSEQ multiplex PCR; in TCRdb, only in-frame clones are kept and a portion is missing. The repertoire holds approximately 220,000 clones, with about 87% as singletons. Material for sequencing was PBMCs or T cells enriched from blood (not recorded which). This chain joins TRBV6-5 and TRBJ2-1, with 11 bases matching TRBD1. The clonotype was recovered from a woman in her 30s who had recovered from COVID-19. CDR3 residues: CASHSGTGGVNEQFF. The CDR3, as DNA: TGTGCCAGCCACTCCGGGACAGGGGGAGTTAATGAGCAGTTCTTC.